This T cell receptor (beta chain) is from a study of vaccination and CD4 T cells after COVID-19. Study-level findings and limits: The great majority, 304 of 307 vaccine-specific clones, proved spike mono-reactive in convalescent patients.

The Oncomine TCR Beta short-read assay was applied to DNA of cultured CD4+ T cells. TCRdb itself ran the PCR reads through MiXCR, one entry per CDR3 protein. The sample lists 15,000 to 20,000 distinct CDR3 sequences; roughly 50% were seen once. Trimming stripped 6 bases from V and 3 bases from J, with 17 bases between. Germline CDR1 and CDR2: KGHSH and LQKENI. The CDR3 is made up of 15 amino acids. Treatment here: roughly 10-day PBMC culture with coronavirus spike peptide pools or control peptides (ViraFEST assay). With peptide pools, ViraFEST first expanded antigen-specific T cells and afterwards sequenced their TCRs. At days 3 and 7, half the medium was exchanged for fresh IL-2 medium. Negative selection recovered the CD4+ T cells once they had spent approximately ten days in culture. On this clonotype itself: Its target is unknown.

The chain is built from TRBV18 and TRBJ1-1; D is perhaps TRBD1 (5 bases). This sequence originates from a human donor who had recovered from COVID-19. Sequencing used CD4+ T cells from blood, cultured in vitro, obtained before SARS-CoV-2 vaccination. The DNA of the CDR3 is TGTGCCAGCTCCCCCAGAGGGCAGGGACACACTGAAGCTTTCTTT. Its protein product is CASSPRGQGHTEAFF.